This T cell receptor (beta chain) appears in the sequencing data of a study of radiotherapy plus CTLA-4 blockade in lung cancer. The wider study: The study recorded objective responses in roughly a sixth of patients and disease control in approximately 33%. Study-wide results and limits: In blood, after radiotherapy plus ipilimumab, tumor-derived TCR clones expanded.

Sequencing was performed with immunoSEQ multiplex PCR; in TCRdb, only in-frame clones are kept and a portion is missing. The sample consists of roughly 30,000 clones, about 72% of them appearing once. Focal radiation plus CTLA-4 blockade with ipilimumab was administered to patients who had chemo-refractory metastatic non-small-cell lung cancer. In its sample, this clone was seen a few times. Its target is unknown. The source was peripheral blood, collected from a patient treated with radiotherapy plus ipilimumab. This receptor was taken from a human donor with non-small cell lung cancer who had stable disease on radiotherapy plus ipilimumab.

The CDR3 region has the DNA TGTGCCAGCAGCACCGGAAACACCATATATTTT. It translates to CASSTGNTIYF. The chain uses TRBV7-6 and TRBJ1-3; no reliable D call. Germline CDR1 SGHVS, CDR2 FNYEAQ. The CDR3 contains 11 residues. The germline V and J ends were trimmed by 5 bases and 4 bases, with 3 bases remaining between them.